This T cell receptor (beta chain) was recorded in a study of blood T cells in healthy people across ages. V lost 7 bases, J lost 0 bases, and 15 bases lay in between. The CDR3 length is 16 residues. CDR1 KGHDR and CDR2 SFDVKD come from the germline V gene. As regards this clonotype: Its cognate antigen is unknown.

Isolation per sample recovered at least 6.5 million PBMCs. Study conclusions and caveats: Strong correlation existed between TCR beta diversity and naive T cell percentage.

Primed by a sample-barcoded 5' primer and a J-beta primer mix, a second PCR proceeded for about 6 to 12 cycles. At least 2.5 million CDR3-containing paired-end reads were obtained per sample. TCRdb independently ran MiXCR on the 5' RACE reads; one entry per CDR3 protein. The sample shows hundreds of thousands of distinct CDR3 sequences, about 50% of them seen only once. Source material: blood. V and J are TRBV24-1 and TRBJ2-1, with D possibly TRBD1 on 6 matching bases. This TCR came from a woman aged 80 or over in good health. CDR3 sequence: CATRRGSRGSYNEQFF. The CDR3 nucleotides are TGTGCCACCAGGAGGGGGTCGAGGGGCTCCTACAATGAGCAGTTCTTC.